This TCR beta chain appears in the sequencing data of a study of monozygotic twins with inflammatory bowel disease. In germline, CDR1 is DFQATT, CDR2 SNEGSKA (reference sequence). This CDR3 region has 13 residues. Each TCR library used roughly 4,000 ng of total RNA. Each CDR3 protein gets one entry in TCRdb, which reprocessed the 5' RACE reads and gives no DNA. Its table lists more than 350,000 distinct CDR3 sequences. Sequencing used blood. The chain uses TRBV20-1 and TRBJ1-5; TCRdb indicates TRBD1, and absent DNA this call remains unverified. The origin of this receptor is a human donor with ulcerative colitis or Crohn's disease, or a healthy co-twin of an affected twin (not recorded which). The CDR3 spells CSARTGDVQPQHF.